The TCR beta chain under discussion was sequenced for a study of blood T cell repertoires in COVID-19. Overall study: Sites across the United States, Italy and Spain contributed samples from acute and convalescent COVID-19. T cells, B-cell-depleted T cells, or PBMCs provided the cDNA or gDNA that served as material.

Participants came from under 30 US areas, aged roughly 18 to 100 years. Participants had their cohort set by participant-reported clinical history. The CDR3 runs to 14 residues. CDR1 is SEHNR and CDR2 is FQNEAQ in the germline V gene (reference sequence). V lost 0 bases and J lost 7, with 10 bases in between. The method was immunoSEQ multiplex PCR; TCRdb's version includes in-frame clones alone and lacks a portion of them. The data contain under 400,000 clones, just over 85% of them seen just once; the ten biggest clones take up roughly 4.2%. The source material was PBMCs or T cells enriched from blood (not recorded which). The chain has TRBV7-9 and TRBJ2-1, with D tentatively TRBD1 (6 bases). The origin of this receptor is a middle-aged woman with acute COVID-19. In nucleotides, the CDR3 is TGTGCCAGCAGCTTAGCGCTACAGGGTAATGAGCAGTTCTTC. It yields the protein CASSLALQGNEQFF.